This entry describes one T cell receptor (beta chain). No antigen is known for it. CDR1 is SGHRS and CDR2 is YFSETQ in the germline V gene. Trimming cost V 3 bases and J 11 bases; bases outside gene matches: 18. This CDR3 is built from 16 residues. This entry is derived from a study of beta chain features in type 1 diabetes. Study results and limitations: Naive, central memory and Treg TCRB repertoires seemed to resemble each other more closely in patients than they did in healthy donors. In patients and controls equally, PCR might favor templates that are shorter. Type 1 diabetes patients showed a moderate but significant shortening of TCRB CDR3s in all four CD4+ subsets. For cells with high TCR expression, cDNA sequencing could yield over-representation.

The collection from each donor was one heparinised blood draw averaging about 110 mL. The entirety of the isolated RNA underwent reverse transcription, so expressed TCRB transcripts were sequenced. Libraries were prepared by immunoSEQ multiplex PCR; TCRdb keeps only in-frame clonotypes and omits some of them. The table shows roughly 330,000 clones, with approximately 13% occurring only once. The material sequenced was naive CD4+ T cells from blood. J is TRBJ1-2 and V is TRBV5-1; TRBD1 matches at 8 bases. The receptor was isolated from a woman younger than 30 with type 1 diabetes. CDR3 protein: CASSSDPDRASAGYTF. The CDR3 DNA sequence: TGCGCCAGCAGCTCAGATCCGGACAGGGCCTCCGCTGGTTACACCTTC.